These T cell receptor beta chains were read from a single sample in a study of blood T cells in healthy people across ages. Using its own MiXCR run on the 5' RACE reads, TCRdb lists one record per CDR3 protein. This table holds about 620,000 distinct CDR3 sequences, about 51% found once. Sequences were obtained from blood. All receptors come from a woman over 75 in good health. Both conserved end residues are part of each CDR3. Fields, in order: V gene, CDR3 protein.

V gene: TRBV30
CDR3 protein: CAWSVPSFQRQFF

V gene: TRBV27
CDR3 protein: CASGPLAGGISYSEQFF

V gene: TRBV7-9
CDR3 protein: CASSFSGASGEQYF

V gene: TRBV6-5
CDR3 protein: CASSFRDRGKHEQFF

V gene: TRBV29-1
CDR3 protein: CSVPQGWETQYF

V gene: TRBV11-2
CDR3 protein: CASSLGTGGWSYNEQFF

V gene: TRBV29-1
CDR3 protein: CSVALSNQPQHF

V gene: TRBV12-3/TRBV12-4
CDR3 protein: CASSPRTSGRFADTQYF

V gene: TRBV20-1
CDR3 protein: CSAGEGDNEQFF

V gene: TRBV20-1
CDR3 protein: CSAMGGNTYNEQFF

V gene: TRBV2
CDR3 protein: CASRGTRQNEQFF

V gene: TRBV12-3/TRBV12-4
CDR3 protein: CASSSDVGVGEQFF

V gene: TRBV12-5
CDR3 protein: CASGFMEGLAGEQFF

V gene: TRBV27
CDR3 protein: CASSPQPLVRSEQYF

V gene: TRBV20-1
CDR3 protein: CSVLGNEQFF

V gene: TRBV20-1
CDR3 protein: CSARVGTVSNQPQHF

V gene: TRBV6-6
CDR3 protein: CASSFDRGRENEAFF

V gene: TRBV11-2
CDR3 protein: CASRSSAARLTDTQYF

V gene: TRBV6-5
CDR3 protein: CASRREERSGYEQYF

V gene: TRBV29-1
CDR3 protein: CSVATGAGELFF

V gene: TRBV6-5
CDR3 protein: CASSSSRVGRGDNQPQHF

V gene: TRBV29-1
CDR3 protein: CSGTGTGTSEQYF

V gene: TRBV15
CDR3 protein: CATSRDHGELFF

V gene: TRBV5-1
CDR3 protein: CASSRLAGGNTDTQYF

V gene: TRBV7-8
CDR3 protein: CASSFATGYGETQYF

V gene: TRBV4-1
CDR3 protein: CASSQVRRHTEAFF

V gene: TRBV11-3
CDR3 protein: CASSLERVGEQYF

V gene: TRBV3-1
CDR3 protein: CASSHTTGINIQYF

V gene: TRBV5-1
CDR3 protein: CASSRDRGKNIQYF

V gene: TRBV20-1
CDR3 protein: CSARDPHEQYF

V gene: TRBV27
CDR3 protein: CASRRQGEAYEQYF

V gene: TRBV18
CDR3 protein: CASSRGALAYEQYF

V gene: TRBV5-1
CDR3 protein: CASSLGGLNSYEQYF

V gene: TRBV12-3/TRBV12-4
CDR3 protein: CASLKGKPDSPLHF

V gene: TRBV20-1
CDR3 protein: CSARDQGAGAETQYF

V gene: TRBV25-1
CDR3 protein: CASILTSGGQETQYF

V gene: TRBV7-2
CDR3 protein: CASSLGPPLRWETQYF